The present TCR beta chain was sequenced within a study of T cells expressing NK-cell markers. In the study overall: HCMV seropositivity characterized seven of the eight sequenced donors, and seronegativity one.

Reprocessing the 5' RACE reads, TCRdb reports a single entry for every CDR3 protein and omits DNA. The sample includes roughly 180,000 distinct CDR3 sequences. The study, taken as a whole, reports: The dominant NKG2C+ clonotypes represented 1.0-7.0% of CD8+ T cells in 6 or 7 donors.

A word on this clonotype: Its antigen is undetermined.

The sample comprised blood T cells: a sorted CD56 or NKG2C T cell subset, CD4+ or CD8+ T cells, or bulk PBMC T cells (not recorded which). This TCR came from a woman aged 18-70 years in good health.

CDR3 protein: CASSLDLTGEPNQPQHF. The genes are TRBV11-2 and TRBJ1-5; as DNA is missing, the TRBD1 call by TCRdb cannot be tested. CDR3 length equals 17 residues. Germline V gives CDR1 SGHAT, CDR2 FQNNGV.